This T cell receptor beta chain was observed in a study of blood T cells in healthy people across ages. CDR3 length equals 14 residues. The germline gives CDR1 MDHEN, CDR2 SYDVKM. V lost 7 bases to trimming and J lost 6 bases, with 17 bases between them. A second PCR of roughly 7 to 11 cycles used a sample-barcoded 5' primer and a J-beta primer mix. TCRdb processed the 5' RACE reads anew with MiXCR; each CDR3 protein has one entry. The repertoire holds some 1.1 million distinct CDR3 sequences, with around two fifths as singletons. The chain links TRBV28 to TRBJ2-3; D not resolved. Material for sequencing was blood. The receptor was isolated from a man between 18 and 35 years old in good health. The CDR3 nucleotides read TGTGCCAGCACCCCGATAGGAGCGCTCGATACGCAGTATTTT. Its translation: CASTPIGALDTQYF. Complete variable domain (other parts from reference TRBV28 and TRBJ2-3): DVKVTQSSRYLVKRTGEKVFLECVQDMDHENMFWYRQDPGLGLRLIYFSYDVKMKEKGDIPEGYSVSREKKERFSLILESASTNQTSMYLCASTPIGALDTQYFGPGTRLTVL.